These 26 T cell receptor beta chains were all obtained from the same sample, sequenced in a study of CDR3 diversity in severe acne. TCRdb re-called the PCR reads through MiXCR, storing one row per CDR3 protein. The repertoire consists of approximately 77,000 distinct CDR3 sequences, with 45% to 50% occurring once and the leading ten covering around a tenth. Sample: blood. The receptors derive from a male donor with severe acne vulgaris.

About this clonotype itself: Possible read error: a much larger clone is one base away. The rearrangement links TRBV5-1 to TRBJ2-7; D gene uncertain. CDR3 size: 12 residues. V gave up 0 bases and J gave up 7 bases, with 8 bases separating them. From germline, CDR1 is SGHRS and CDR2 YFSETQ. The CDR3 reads CASSLEGLEQYF. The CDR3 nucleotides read TGCGCCAGCAGCTTGGAGGGATTGGAGCAGTACTTC.

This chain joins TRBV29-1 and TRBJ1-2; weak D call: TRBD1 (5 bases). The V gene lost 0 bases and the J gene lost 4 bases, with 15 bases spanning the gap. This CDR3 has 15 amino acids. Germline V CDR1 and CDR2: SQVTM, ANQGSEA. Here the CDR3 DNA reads TGCAGCGTTGAAGAACAGGACGGGTCTTCCTATGGCTACACCTTC. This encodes CSVEEQDGSSYGYTF.

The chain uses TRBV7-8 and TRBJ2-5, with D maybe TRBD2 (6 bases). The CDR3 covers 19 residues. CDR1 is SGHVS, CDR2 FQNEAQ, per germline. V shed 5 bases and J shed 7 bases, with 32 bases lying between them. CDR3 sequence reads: CASSRNRGPTGTSGGTQYF. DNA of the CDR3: TGTGCCAGCAGCCGAAACCGAGGCCCCACCGGGACTTCAGGAGGGACCCAGTACTTC.

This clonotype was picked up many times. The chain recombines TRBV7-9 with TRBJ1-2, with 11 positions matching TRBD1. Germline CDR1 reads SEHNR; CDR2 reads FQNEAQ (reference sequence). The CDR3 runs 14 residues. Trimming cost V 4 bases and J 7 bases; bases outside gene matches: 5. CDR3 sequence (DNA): TGTGCCAGCAGCTATGGACAGGGGGCTTCTGGCTACACCTTC. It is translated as CASSYGQGASGYTF.

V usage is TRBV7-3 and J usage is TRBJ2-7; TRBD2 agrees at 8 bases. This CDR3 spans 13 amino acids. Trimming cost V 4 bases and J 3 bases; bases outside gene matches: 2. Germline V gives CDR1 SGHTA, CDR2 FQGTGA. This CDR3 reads CASSSTSVYEQYF. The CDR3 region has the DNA TGTGCCAGCAGCTCGACTAGCGTCTACGAGCAGTACTTC.

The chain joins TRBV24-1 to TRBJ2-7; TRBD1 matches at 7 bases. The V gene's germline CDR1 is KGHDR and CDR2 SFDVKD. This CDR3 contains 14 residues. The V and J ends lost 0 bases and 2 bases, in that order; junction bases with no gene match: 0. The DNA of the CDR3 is TGTGCCACCAGTGATTTGAGGGGGCCCTACGAGCAGTACTTC. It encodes CATSDLRGPYEQYF.

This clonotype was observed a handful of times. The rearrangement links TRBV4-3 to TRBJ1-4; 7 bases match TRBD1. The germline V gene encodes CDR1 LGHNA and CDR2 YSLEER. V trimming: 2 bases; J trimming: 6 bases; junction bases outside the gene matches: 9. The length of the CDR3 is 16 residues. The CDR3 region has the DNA TGCGCCAGCAGCCAACCTACAGGGGACGGGTATGAAAAACTGTTTTTT. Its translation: CASSQPTGDGYEKLFF.

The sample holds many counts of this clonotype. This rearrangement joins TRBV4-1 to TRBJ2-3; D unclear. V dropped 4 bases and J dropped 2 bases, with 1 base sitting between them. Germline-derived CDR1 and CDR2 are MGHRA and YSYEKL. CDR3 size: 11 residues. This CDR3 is CASSPTDTQYF. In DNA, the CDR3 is TGCGCCAGCAGCCCCACAGATACGCAGTATTTT.

The CDR3 DNA follows: TGTGCCAGCAGATCTAGCGGGAGGCAGGATGAGCAGTTCTTC. It specifies CASRSSGRQDEQFF. The V gene is TRBV6-5, the J gene TRBJ2-1; 11 bases map to TRBD2. This CDR3 has 14 amino acids. Germline CDR1 reads MNHEY; CDR2 reads SVGAGI. V gave up 6 bases and J gave up 8 bases; unmatched junction bases: 6.

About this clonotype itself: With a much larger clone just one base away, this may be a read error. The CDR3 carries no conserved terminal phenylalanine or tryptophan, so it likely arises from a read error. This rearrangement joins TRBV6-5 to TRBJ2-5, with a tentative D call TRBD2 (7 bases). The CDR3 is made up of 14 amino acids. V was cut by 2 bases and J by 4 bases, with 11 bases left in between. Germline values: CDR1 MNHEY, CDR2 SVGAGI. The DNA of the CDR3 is TGTGCCAGCAGTTACGGGAGGGGGGGAGAGACCCAGTACCTC. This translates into CASSYGRGGETQYL.

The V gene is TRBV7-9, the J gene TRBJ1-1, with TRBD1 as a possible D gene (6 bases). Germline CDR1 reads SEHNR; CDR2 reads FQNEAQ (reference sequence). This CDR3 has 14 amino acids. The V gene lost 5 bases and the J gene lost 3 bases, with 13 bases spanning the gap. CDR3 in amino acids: CASSPPGAYTEAFF. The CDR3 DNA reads TGTGCCAGCAGCCCACCGGGGGCGTACACTGAAGCTTTCTTT.

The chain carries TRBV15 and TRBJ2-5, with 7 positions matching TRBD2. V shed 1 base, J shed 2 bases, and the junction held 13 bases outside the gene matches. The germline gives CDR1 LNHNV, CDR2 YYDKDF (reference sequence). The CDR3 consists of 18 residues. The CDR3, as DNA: TGTGCCACCAGCAGAGTGGCAGGGCGGACCGGGGGGCAAGAGACCCAGTACTTC. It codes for CATSRVAGRTGGQETQYF.

The chain's CDR3 is CASSFRSGLLYEQYV. The CDR3, as DNA: TGTGCCAGCAGTTTTAGGTCGGGACTCCTCTACGAGCAGTACGTC. The chain carries TRBV12-3 or TRBV12-4 and TRBJ2-7; tentative D call: TRBD2 (6 bases). V shed 3 bases and J shed 3 bases, with 15 bases lying between them. CDR3 length: 15 residues.

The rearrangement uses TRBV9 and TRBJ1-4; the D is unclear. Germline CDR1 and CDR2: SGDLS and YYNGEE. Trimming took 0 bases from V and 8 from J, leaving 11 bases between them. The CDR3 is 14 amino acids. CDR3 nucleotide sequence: TGTGCCAGCAGCGTAGCTGAGCCAGAAGAAAAACTGTTTTTT. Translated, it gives CASSVAEPEEKLFF.

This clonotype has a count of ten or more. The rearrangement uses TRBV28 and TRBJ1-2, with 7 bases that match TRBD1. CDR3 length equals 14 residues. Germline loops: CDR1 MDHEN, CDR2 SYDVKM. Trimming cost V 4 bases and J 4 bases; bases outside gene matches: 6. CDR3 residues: CASSYIGGPYGYTF. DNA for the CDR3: TGTGCCAGCAGTTACATAGGGGGCCCCTATGGCTACACCTTC.

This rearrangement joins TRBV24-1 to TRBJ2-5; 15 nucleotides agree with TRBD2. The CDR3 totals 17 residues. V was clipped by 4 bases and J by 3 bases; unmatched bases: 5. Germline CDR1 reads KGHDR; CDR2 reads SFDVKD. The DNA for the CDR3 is TGTGCCACCAGTGACTCCGGGACTAGCGGGAGGAAAGAGACCCAGTACTTC. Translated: CATSDSGTSGRKETQYF.

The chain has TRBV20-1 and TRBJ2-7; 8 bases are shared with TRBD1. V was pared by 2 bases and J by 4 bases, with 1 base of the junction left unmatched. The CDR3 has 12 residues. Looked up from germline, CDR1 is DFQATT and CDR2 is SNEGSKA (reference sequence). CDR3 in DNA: TGCAGTGCTAGAAGACAGGGGTACGAGCAGTACTTC. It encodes CSARRQGYEQYF.

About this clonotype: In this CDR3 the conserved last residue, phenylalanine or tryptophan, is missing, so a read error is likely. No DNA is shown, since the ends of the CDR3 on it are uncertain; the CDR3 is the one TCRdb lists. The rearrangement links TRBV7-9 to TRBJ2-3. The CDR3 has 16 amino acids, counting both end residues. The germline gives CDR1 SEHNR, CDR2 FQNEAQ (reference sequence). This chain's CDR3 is CASSSNSWPATDTQYS.

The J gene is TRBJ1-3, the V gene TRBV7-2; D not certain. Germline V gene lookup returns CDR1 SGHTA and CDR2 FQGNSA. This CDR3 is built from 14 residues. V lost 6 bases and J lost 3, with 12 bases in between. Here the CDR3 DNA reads TGTGCCAGCAGGCGACTTGGAGGTGGAAACACCATATATTTT. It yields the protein CASRRLGGGNTIYF.

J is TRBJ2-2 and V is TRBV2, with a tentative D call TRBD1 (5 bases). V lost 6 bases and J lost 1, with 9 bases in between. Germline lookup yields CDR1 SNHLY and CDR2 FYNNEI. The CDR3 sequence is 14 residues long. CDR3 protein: CASRSGLNTGELFF. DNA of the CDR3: TGTGCCAGCAGGTCAGGGCTGAACACCGGGGAGCTGTTTTTT.

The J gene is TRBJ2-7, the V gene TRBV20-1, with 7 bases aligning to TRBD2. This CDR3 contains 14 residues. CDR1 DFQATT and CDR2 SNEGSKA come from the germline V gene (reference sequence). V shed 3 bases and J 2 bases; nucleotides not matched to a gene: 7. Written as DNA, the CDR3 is TGCAGTGCTAGGAGGCTAGCGGAGGCCTACGAGCAGTACTTC. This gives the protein CSARRLAEAYEQYF.

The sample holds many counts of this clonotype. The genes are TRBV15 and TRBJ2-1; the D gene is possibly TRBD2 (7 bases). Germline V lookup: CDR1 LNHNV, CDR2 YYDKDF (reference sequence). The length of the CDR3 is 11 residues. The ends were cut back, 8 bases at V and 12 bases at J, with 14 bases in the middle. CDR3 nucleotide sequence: TGTGCCACCGGGTGGGGGGGCGTGCAGTTCTTC. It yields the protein CATGWGGVQFF.

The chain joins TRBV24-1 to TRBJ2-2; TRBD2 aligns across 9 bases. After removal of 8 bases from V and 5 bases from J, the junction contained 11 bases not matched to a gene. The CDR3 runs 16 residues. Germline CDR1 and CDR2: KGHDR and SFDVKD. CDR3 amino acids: CATNRLAEGRTGELFF. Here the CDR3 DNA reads TGTGCCACCAACCGACTAGCGGAGGGTAGGACCGGGGAGCTGTTTTTT.

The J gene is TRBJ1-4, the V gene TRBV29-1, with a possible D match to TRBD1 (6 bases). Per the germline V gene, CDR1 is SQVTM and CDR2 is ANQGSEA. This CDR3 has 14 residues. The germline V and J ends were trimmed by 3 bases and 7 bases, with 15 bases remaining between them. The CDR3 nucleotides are TGCAGCGTTGAGGGCGGACGAGGGGGTGAAAAACTGTTTTTT. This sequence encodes CSVEGGRGGEKLFF.

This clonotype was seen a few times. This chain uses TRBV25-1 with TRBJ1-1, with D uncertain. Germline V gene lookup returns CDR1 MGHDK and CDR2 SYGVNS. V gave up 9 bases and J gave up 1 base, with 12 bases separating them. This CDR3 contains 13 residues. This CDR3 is CASKGGKNTEAFF. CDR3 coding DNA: TGTGCCAGTAAAGGAGGGAAGAACACTGAAGCTTTCTTT.

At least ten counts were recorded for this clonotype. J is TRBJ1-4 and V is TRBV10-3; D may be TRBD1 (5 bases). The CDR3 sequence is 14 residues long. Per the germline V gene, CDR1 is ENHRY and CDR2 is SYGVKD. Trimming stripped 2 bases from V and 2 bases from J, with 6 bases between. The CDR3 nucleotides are TGTGCCATCAGTGAGCGGGGCACTAATGAAAAACTGTTTTTT. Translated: CAISERGTNEKLFF.